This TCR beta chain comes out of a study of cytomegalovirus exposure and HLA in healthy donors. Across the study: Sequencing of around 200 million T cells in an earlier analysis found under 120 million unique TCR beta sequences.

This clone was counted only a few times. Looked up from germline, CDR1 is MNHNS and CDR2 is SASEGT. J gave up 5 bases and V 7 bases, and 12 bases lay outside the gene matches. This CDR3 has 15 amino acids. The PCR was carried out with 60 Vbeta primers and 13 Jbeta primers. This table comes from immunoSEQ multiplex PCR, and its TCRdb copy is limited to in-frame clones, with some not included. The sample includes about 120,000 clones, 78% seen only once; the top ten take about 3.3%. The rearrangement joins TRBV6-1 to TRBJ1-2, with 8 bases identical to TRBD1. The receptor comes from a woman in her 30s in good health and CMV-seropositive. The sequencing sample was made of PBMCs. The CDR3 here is CASTDPRQGLYGYTF. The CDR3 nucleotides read TGTGCCAGCACTGACCCTAGACAGGGGCTATATGGCTACACCTTC.